The present TCR beta chain was sequenced within a study of shared clonotypes between healthy human individuals. Deep-level running was used for the assay. Profiled with immunoSEQ multiplex PCR; TCRdb holds only in-frame clones, not every one. This table holds around 2.5 million clones, over 85% found once. The germline V gene has CDR1 SGHTA and CDR2 FQGNSA. This CDR3 region has 15 residues. Trimming took 5 bases from V and 4 from J, leaving 15 bases between them. The sequence came from a young man in good health. Some clones in this sample may be carry-over from other donors' samples. The specimen was naive CD4+ T cells from PBMCs. The subset here: CD45RA+ positively selected. The chain is built from TRBV7-2 and TRBJ1-5; the D is unclear. The CDR3 sequence is CASSHGPLRNQPQHF. The DNA for the CDR3 is TGTGCCAGCAGCCACGGTCCCTTAAGGAATCAGCCCCAGCATTTT.